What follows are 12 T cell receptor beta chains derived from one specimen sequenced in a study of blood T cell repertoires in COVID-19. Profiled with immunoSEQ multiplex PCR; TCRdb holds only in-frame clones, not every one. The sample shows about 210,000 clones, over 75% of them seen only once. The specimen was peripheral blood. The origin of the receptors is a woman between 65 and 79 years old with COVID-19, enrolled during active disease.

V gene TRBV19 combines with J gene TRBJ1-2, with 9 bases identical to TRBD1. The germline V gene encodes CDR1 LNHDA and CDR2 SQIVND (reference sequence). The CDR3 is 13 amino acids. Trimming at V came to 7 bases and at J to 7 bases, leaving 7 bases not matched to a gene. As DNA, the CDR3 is TGTGCCAGTACCCAAACAGGGGGCCTTGGCTACACCTTC. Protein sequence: CASTQTGGLGYTF.

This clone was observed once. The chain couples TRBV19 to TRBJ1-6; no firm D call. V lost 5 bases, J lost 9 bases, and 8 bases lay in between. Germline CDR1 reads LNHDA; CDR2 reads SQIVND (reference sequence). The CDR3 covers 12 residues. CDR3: CASSPRSSPLHF. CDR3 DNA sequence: TGTGCCAGTAGTCCACGGTCTTCACCCCTCCACTTT.

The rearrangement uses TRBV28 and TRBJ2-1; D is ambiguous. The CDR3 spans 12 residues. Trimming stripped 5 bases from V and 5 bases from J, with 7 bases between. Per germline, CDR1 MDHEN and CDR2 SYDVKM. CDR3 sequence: CASSLTDNEQFF. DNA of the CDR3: TGTGCCAGCAGTCTTACAGACAATGAGCAGTTCTTC.

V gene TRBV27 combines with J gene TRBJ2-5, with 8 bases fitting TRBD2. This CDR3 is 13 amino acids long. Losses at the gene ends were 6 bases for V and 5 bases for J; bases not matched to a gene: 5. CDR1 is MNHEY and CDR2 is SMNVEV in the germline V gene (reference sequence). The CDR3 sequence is CASSGRAVETQYF. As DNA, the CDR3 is TGTGCCAGCAGCGGGAGGGCCGTTGAGACCCAGTACTTC.

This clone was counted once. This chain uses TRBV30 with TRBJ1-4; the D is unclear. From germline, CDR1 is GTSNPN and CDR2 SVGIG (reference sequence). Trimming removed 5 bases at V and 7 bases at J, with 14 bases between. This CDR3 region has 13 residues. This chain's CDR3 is CAWAGVWGEKLFF. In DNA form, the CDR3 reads TGTGCCTGGGCCGGGGTTTGGGGTGAAAAACTGTTTTTT.

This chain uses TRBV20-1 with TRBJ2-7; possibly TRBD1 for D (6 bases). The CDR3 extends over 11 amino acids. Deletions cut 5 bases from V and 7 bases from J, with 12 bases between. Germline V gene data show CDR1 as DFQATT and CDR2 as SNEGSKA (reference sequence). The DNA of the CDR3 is TGCAGTGCTCAACAGGGTCGTGAGCAGTACTTC. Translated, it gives CSAQQGREQYF.

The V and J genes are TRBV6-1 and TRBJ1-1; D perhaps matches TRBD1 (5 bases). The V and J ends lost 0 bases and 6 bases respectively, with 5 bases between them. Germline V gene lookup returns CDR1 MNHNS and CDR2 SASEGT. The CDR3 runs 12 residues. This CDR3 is CASSEATAEAFF. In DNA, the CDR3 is TGTGCCAGCAGTGAAGCGACAGCTGAAGCTTTCTTT.

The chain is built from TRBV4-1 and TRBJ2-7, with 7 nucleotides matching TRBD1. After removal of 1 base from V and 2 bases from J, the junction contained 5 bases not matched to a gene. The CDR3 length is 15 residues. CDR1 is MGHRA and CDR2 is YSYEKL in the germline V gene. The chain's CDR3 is CASSQGQGGTYEQYF. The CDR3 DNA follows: TGCGCCAGCAGCCAAGGACAGGGCGGCACCTACGAGCAGTACTTC.

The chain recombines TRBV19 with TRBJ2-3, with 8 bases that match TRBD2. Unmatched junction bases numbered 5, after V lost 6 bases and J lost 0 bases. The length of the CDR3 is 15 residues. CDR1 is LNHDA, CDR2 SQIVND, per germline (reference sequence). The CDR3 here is CASSTTSGSTDTQYF. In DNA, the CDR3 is TGTGCCAGTAGCACAACTAGCGGTAGCACAGATACGCAGTATTTT.

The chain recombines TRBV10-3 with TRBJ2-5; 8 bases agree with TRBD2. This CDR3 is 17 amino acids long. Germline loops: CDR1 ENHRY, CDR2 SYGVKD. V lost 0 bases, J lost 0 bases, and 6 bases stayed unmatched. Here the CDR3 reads CAISESVSGAYQETQYF. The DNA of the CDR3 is TGTGCCATCAGTGAGTCCGTTAGCGGGGCATACCAAGAGACCCAGTACTTC.

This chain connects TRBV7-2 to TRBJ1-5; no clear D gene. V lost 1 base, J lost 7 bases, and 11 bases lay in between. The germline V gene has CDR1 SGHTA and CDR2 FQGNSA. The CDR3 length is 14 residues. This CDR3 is CASSLGESVQPQHF. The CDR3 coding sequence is TGTGCCAGCAGCTTAGGGGAGTCAGTACAGCCCCAGCATTTT.

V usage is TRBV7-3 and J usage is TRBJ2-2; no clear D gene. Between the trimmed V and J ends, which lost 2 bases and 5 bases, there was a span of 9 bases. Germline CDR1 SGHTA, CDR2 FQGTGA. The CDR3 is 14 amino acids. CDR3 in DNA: TGTGCCAGCAGCTTACAGCCCGGGACCGGGGAGCTGTTTTTT. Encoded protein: CASSLQPGTGELFF.